Shown below are 3 T cell receptor beta chains from a single sample sequenced in a study of shared clonotypes between healthy human individuals. TCRdb's copy holds only in-frame clones and misses some; the assay was immunoSEQ multiplex PCR. Of 1,100,000 or so clones in the sample, around 78% were seen once. The sample comprised memory CD4+ T cells from PBMCs. Stated subset: CD45RA-negative fraction. The receptors were sampled from a man between 18 and 29 years old in good health. Some clones in this sample may be carry-over from other donors' samples.

This chain links TRBV7-2 with TRBJ2-7; 9 bases fit TRBD1. This CDR3 is built from 14 residues. After removal of 3 bases from V and 6 bases from J, the junction contained 6 bases not matched to a gene. Germline V gene data show CDR1 as SGHTA and CDR2 as FQGNSA. CDR3 loop: CASSFTGTGFEQYF. In DNA form, the CDR3 reads TGTGCCAGCAGCTTTACCGGGACAGGGTTCGAGCAGTACTTC.

This chain connects TRBV5-1 to TRBJ2-2; no reliable D call. The CDR3 runs to 13 residues. V lost 5 bases to trimming and J lost 1 base, with 6 bases between them. The germline gives CDR1 SGHRS, CDR2 YFSETQ. The CDR3 nucleotides are TGCGCCAGCAGGGACCAGAACACCGGGGAGCTGTTTTTT. Translating gives CASRDQNTGELFF.

The chain has TRBV27 and TRBJ2-1; TRBD1 aligns across 10 bases. The V gene end was trimmed by 4 bases and the J gene end by 7 bases; junction bases not matched to a gene: 10. The V gene's germline CDR1 is MNHEY and CDR2 SMNVEV (reference sequence). There are 16 residues in the CDR3. The CDR3 sequence is CASSSDRDRGGNEQFF. The DNA for the CDR3 is TGTGCCAGCAGTTCCGACCGGGACAGGGGCGGGAATGAGCAGTTCTTC.